One sample yielded the 8 T cell receptor beta chains listed below, sequenced in a study of post-analysis software for immune sequencing data. Presence of unique molecular identifiers characterized the TCR beta cDNA libraries. Each CDR3 protein gets one entry after TCRdb re-called the PCR reads with MiXCR. The sample gives fewer than 700,000 distinct CDR3 sequences, 44% of which show up once; 1.5% to 2% is in the top ten. Study-level results: Patients used about five TRBV segments, including TRBV5-6, TRBV5-1 and TRBV20-1, more often than controls.

These receptors' antigens are unknown. Sequences were obtained from blood. The receptor set was obtained from a girl aged 10-17 years with multiple sclerosis.

The chain joins TRBV5-1 to TRBJ2-1; tentatively, D is TRBD1 (6 bases). The CDR3 is 18 residues long. Between the trimmed V and J ends, which lost 0 bases and 5 bases, there was a span of 21 bases. Germline CDR1 is SGHRS and CDR2 is YFSETQ. DNA of the CDR3: TGCGCCAGCAGCTTGGGGGGAGCAGGGGCCTGGGTGAACAATGAGCAGTTCTTC. It yields the protein CASSLGGAGAWVNNEQFF. Full variable domain (remainder filled in from reference TRBV5-1 and TRBJ2-1): KAGVTQTPRYLIKTRGQQVTLSCSPISGHRSVSWYQQTPGQGLQFLFEYFSETQRNKGNFPGRFSGRQFSNSRSEMNVSTLELGDSALYLCASSLGGAGAWVNNEQFFGPGTRLTVL.

This clonotype has just a few counts. The gene calls are TRBV7-2 and TRBJ1-2, with no clear D. CDR3 size: 13 residues. Germline CDR1 reads SGHTA; CDR2 reads FQGNSA. The V and J ends lost 6 bases and 8 bases respectively, with 16 bases between them. In DNA, the CDR3 is TGTGCCAGCAGTTCCAACGGGCTAAAGGGCTACACCTTC. Amino acids: CASSSNGLKGYTF.

V gene TRBV3-1 combines with J gene TRBJ2-5; 9 nucleotides agree with TRBD2. J gave up 2 bases and V 8 bases, and 6 bases lay outside the gene matches. This CDR3 is built from 14 residues. Per the germline V gene, CDR1 is LGHDT and CDR2 is YNNKEL (reference sequence). The CDR3 region is CASGGAGGQETQYF. CDR3 coding DNA: TGTGCCAGCGGGGGAGCGGGAGGACAAGAGACCCAGTACTTC.

This clonotype was seen a handful of times. The V call is TRBV7-2, the J call TRBJ2-1, with TRBD1 matching 8 bases. Losses at the gene ends were 4 bases for V and 5 bases for J; bases not matched to a gene: 7. Germline V lookup: CDR1 SGHTA, CDR2 FQGNSA. This CDR3 has 15 amino acids. The DNA of the CDR3 is TGTGCCAGCAGCTCCAGGGGGCGGATGGACAATGAGCAGTTCTTC. Its translation is CASSSRGRMDNEQFF.

V is TRBV29-1 and J is TRBJ1-6; D not resolved. V was clipped by 4 bases and J by 7 bases, with 11 bases between them. The CDR3 extends over 13 amino acids. Per the germline V gene, CDR1 is SQVTM and CDR2 is ANQGSEA. CDR3 bases: TGCAGCGTTGGGGAAAACCTCAATTCACCCCTCCACTTT. It yields the protein CSVGENLNSPLHF.

This clonotype showed up just a few times. The chain is built from TRBV20-1 and TRBJ2-1; 11 bases align to TRBD2. J was trimmed by 2 bases and V by 3 bases; bases with no gene match: 0. Looked up from germline, CDR1 is DFQATT and CDR2 is SNEGSKA (reference sequence). This CDR3 is built from 14 residues. The CDR3 loop reads CSARGLAAYNEQFF. The CDR3, as DNA: TGCAGTGCTAGGGGACTAGCGGCCTACAATGAGCAGTTCTTC.

This clonotype was seen a handful of times. One junction end disagrees with the germline gene, perhaps due to a read error. The chain links TRBV20-1 to TRBJ1-1; D uncertain. Per the germline V gene, CDR1 is DFQATT and CDR2 is SNEGSKA (reference sequence). This CDR3 is built from 14 residues. The CDR3 DNA sequence: TGCAGTGCTAGAGATTCAGATTGGAACGCTGAAGCTTTCTTT. Its translation: CSARDSDWNAEAFF.

There are a few counts of this clonotype. This chain uses TRBV28 with TRBJ1-2; tentatively, D is TRBD1 (5 bases). In germline, CDR1 is MDHEN, CDR2 SYDVKM. The CDR3 contains 14 residues. V was shortened by 5 bases and J by 2 bases, with 12 bases between the two germline ends. This CDR3 reads CASSRGHGNYGYTF. In DNA form, the CDR3 reads TGTGCCAGCAGTCGAGGACACGGGAACTATGGCTACACCTTC.